The TCR beta chain described here comes from a study of identical twins. General study results and limits: Invariant T cells like MAIT and iNKT could partly confound the zero-insertion analyses.

The donors were all healthy and Caucasian. This CDR3 contains 15 residues. Germline assignment: CDR1 SGHAT and CDR2 FQNNGV. With V trimmed by 3 bases and J by 5 bases, 7 bases remained unmatched. TCRdb re-derived calls from the 5' RACE reads in MiXCR, one entry per CDR3 protein. This table holds fewer than 900,000 distinct CDR3 sequences, about 18% found once. This clonotype was recorded a few times. Its antigen remains unknown. This sample also appeared in a second study, on T cells expressing NK-cell markers.

The TCR sequence derives from a woman aged 18-29 years in good health. The sample consisted of PBMCs. The chain uses TRBV11-2 and TRBJ2-7; TRBD2 matches 10 bases. The CDR3 DNA is TGTGCCAGCAGCTTTCAGGGGCTAGCGGGAGACGAGCAGTACTTC. Residues: CASSFQGLAGDEQYF.